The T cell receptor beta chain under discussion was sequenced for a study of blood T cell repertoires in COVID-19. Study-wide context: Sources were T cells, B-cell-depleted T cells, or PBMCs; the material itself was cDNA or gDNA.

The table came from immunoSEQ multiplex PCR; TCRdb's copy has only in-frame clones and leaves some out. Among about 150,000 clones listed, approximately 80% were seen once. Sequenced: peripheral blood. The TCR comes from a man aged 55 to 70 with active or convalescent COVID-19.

CDR3 nucleotide sequence: TGTGCCAGCAGTGACTCATTAAGCACAGATACGCAGTATTTT. Protein product: CASSDSLSTDTQYF. The genes are TRBV6-4 and TRBJ2-3, with no clear D. Germline lookup yields CDR1 MRHNA and CDR2 SNTAGT. CDR3 length: 14 amino acids. With 0 bases removed from V and 0 bases from J, the gap between germline ends came to 4 bases.